This T cell receptor (beta chain) was identified in a study of T cell repertoires in cytomegalovirus infection. Study details: Both recently identified HLA-C-restricted and well-studied HLA-B-restricted CMV epitopes were used in the study. Carrying CMV and the relevant HLA type showed in public TCR beta signatures.

The length of the CDR3 is 20 residues. Trimming took 5 bases from V and 0 from J; bases not matched to a gene: 12. Germline V gives CDR1 SEHNR, CDR2 FQNEAQ (reference sequence). General observations from the study: Dominant in the ex vivo response were TCR beta clonotypes restricted by HLA-C and specific for CMV. Based on cumulative public TCR beta family frequency, carriers of CMV plus the relevant HLA were identified.

This clonotype was seen repeatedly, ten times or more. The antigen remains undetermined. TCRdb recomputed calls from the reads with MiXCR, one row per CDR3 protein. The sample lists more than 55,000 distinct CDR3 sequences, roughly 20% occurring once. The V gene is TRBV7-9, the J gene TRBJ2-1; 14 bases fit TRBD2. The material was CD8+ T cells from cultured PBMCs, obtained from culture after CMV antigen stimulation. The TCR was taken from a human donor in good health (CMV status not recorded). Some clones in this sample may be carry-over from other donors' samples. CDR3 residues: CASSPPPGLAGASSYNEQFF. The CDR3 DNA reads as TGTGCCAGCAGCCCCCCCCCGGGACTAGCGGGGGCTAGCTCCTACAATGAGCAGTTCTTC.